A single sample gave rise to the 20 T cell receptor beta chains below, sequenced in a study of blood T cells in healthy people across ages. A J-beta primer mix and a sample-barcoded 5' primer were used in a second PCR of about 7 to 12 cycles. Using its own MiXCR run on the 5' RACE reads, TCRdb lists one record per CDR3 protein. Here the sample spans roughly 800,000 distinct CDR3 sequences, roughly 50% being singletons. The sequenced material came from blood. The receptors originated from a man younger than 40 in good health.

This sequence joins TRBV2 and TRBJ2-4; 10 bases map to TRBD1. The CDR3 runs to 15 residues. Germline loops: CDR1 SNHLY, CDR2 FYNNEI. Trimming removed 7 bases from V and 2 bases from J; junction bases left unmatched: 5. This CDR3 reads CASKLTGGTKNIQYF. CDR3 nucleotide sequence: TGTGCCAGCAAGCTGACAGGGGGCACCAAAAACATTCAGTACTTC.

CDR3 amino acids: CASDRGQETQYF. The CDR3 bases are TGTGCCAGCGACCGGGGCCAAGAGACCCAGTACTTC. V usage is TRBV2 and J usage is TRBJ2-5; D is perhaps TRBD2 (5 bases). Per the germline V gene, CDR1 is SNHLY and CDR2 is FYNNEI. This CDR3 spans 12 amino acids. Trimming took 8 bases from V and 1 from J, leaving 8 bases between them.

This clonotype was counted between two and nine times. For the CDR3, the DNA is TGTGCCATCAGTGAGGGCGCAGGAGCTTTCTTT. Translation gives CAISEGAGAFF. The chain has TRBV10-3 and TRBJ1-1; no firm D call. CDR1 and CDR2 (germline): ENHRY, SYGVKD. Trimming shortened V by 2 bases and J by 10 bases, and 8 bases separated the two germline ends. The CDR3 runs to 11 residues.

The chain links TRBV20-1 to TRBJ2-7, with D possibly matching TRBD2 (6 bases). The V end was cut by 0 bases, the J end by 5 bases, with 17 bases between. Germline loops: CDR1 DFQATT, CDR2 SNEGSKA (reference sequence). The CDR3 has 15 amino acids. The CDR3 is CSARDQEGPRDEQYF. CDR3 sequence (DNA): TGCAGTGCTAGAGATCAGGAGGGGCCGCGGGACGAGCAGTACTTC.

The rearrangement uses TRBV20-1 and TRBJ2-1, with D maybe TRBD2 (6 bases). V gave up 4 bases and J gave up 4 bases, with 14 bases separating them. The CDR3 runs 14 residues. Germline V gives CDR1 DFQATT, CDR2 SNEGSKA (reference sequence). DNA for the CDR3: TGCAGTGCTATGATTAGCGGAGGGTACAATGAGCAGTTCTTC. It specifies CSAMISGGYNEQFF.

The chain links TRBV9 to TRBJ2-3; D is unresolved. CDR3 size: 15 residues. The germline gives CDR1 SGDLS, CDR2 YYNGEE. V was cut by 2 bases and J by 2 bases, with 12 bases left in between. The CDR3 loop reads CASSVLSSPTDTQYF. The DNA of the CDR3 is TGTGCCAGCAGCGTTCTCTCATCCCCCACAGATACGCAGTATTTT.

The genes are TRBV6-5 and TRBJ2-3; tentative D call: TRBD2 (5 bases). The CDR3 length is 17 residues. With 0 bases removed from V and 3 bases from J, the gap between germline ends came to 16 bases. In germline, CDR1 is MNHEY, CDR2 SVGAGI. Here the CDR3 reads CASSYSGGSSRTDTQYF. CDR3 DNA sequence: TGTGCCAGCAGTTACTCGGGTGGATCTAGCCGGACAGATACGCAGTATTTT.

The chain employs TRBV7-9 and TRBJ2-7, with no clear D. V was cut by 1 base and J by 2 bases, with 15 bases left in between. Per the germline V gene, CDR1 is SEHNR and CDR2 is FQNEAQ (reference sequence). The CDR3 is 16 amino acids. CDR3 in amino acids: CASSLVGGERPYEQYF. The CDR3 DNA is TGTGCCAGCAGCTTAGTGGGTGGGGAAAGGCCCTACGAGCAGTACTTC.

V usage is TRBV28 and J usage is TRBJ2-7; D is possibly TRBD1 (6 bases). Germline CDR1 and CDR2: MDHEN and SYDVKM. Trimming cost V 6 bases and J 7 bases, with 13 bases left between them. The CDR3 runs 12 residues. The CDR3 nucleotides are TGTGCCAGCAGACCTCAGGGGCGTGAGCAGTACTTC. Translated: CASRPQGREQYF.

This clonotype was counted between two and nine times. This chain's CDR3 is CAIGTEFSYEQYF. The CDR3 coding sequence is TGTGCCATCGGGACAGAATTCTCCTACGAGCAGTACTTC. The chain joins TRBV10-3 to TRBJ2-7, with 7 bases that match TRBD1. The V segment lost 8 bases and the J segment 0 bases; nucleotides outside the gene matches: 4. Germline V gene sequence: CDR1 ENHRY, CDR2 SYGVKD. The CDR3 length is 13 residues.

The chain links TRBV7-2 to TRBJ1-6, with D unclear. The germline V and J ends were trimmed by 1 base and 4 bases, with 11 bases remaining between them. CDR3 length: 16 residues. Per the germline V gene, CDR1 is SGHTA and CDR2 is FQGNSA. The DNA of the CDR3 is TGTGCCAGCAGCTTAGTAGTCGGGAGTTATAATTCACCCCTCCACTTT. Translation: CASSLVVGSYNSPLHF.

This clonotype was seen a few times. This rearrangement joins TRBV20-1 to TRBJ2-7; a possible D gene is TRBD2 (5 bases). The CDR3 loop spans 12 amino acids. Deletions cut 6 bases from V and 0 bases from J, with 9 bases between. Per the germline V gene, CDR1 is DFQATT and CDR2 is SNEGSKA (reference sequence). This CDR3 reads CSAASNSYEQYF. CDR3 in DNA: TGCAGTGCCGCTAGCAACTCCTACGAGCAGTACTTC.

This clonotype has more than one count but fewer than ten. This chain connects TRBV10-3 to TRBJ2-7; no clear D gene. The J call may be mistaken, given a closer DNA end match to TRBJ2-5. CDR1 is ENHRY, CDR2 SYGVKD, per germline. CDR3 length equals 13 residues. The CDR3 nucleotides are TGTGCCATCAGTGAATTAAATAAGGAGACCCAGTACTTC. Amino acids: CAISELNKETQYF.

This clonotype has just a few counts. The rearrangement joins TRBV4-3 to TRBJ2-7; D gene ambiguous. Trimming removed 0 bases at V and 7 bases at J, with 10 bases between. The CDR3 covers 13 residues. Germline values: CDR1 LGHNA, CDR2 YSLEER. In DNA form, the CDR3 reads TGCGCCAGCAGCCAAGAGCGCTCGGGTGAGCAGTACTTC. Encoded protein: CASSQERSGEQYF.

This clonotype was found a few times. The rearrangement uses TRBV15 and TRBJ2-7; weak D call: TRBD1 (6 bases). The J call may be incorrect, as the DNA end agrees better with TRBJ2-5. The CDR3 length is 14 residues. Germline values: CDR1 LNHNV, CDR2 YYDKDF (reference sequence). The CDR3 protein is CATSRDTGKETQYF. The CDR3 DNA reads as TGTGCCACCAGCAGAGACACAGGGAAGGAGACCCAGTACTTC.

The chain links TRBV7-2 to TRBJ2-4; D possibly matches TRBD1 or TRBD2 (6 bases each). Germline CDR1 is SGHTA and CDR2 is FQGNSA. There are 15 residues in the CDR3. V was trimmed by 0 bases and J by 6 bases, leaving 12 bases between them. CDR3 bases: TGTGCCAGCAGCTTAGCGACGGGGGCAGCAAACATTCAGTACTTC. It encodes CASSLATGAANIQYF.

The V gene is TRBV5-1, the J gene TRBJ2-4, with D unresolved. The last part of the DNA fits TRBJ2-7 better; the J call may be wrong. CDR1 is SGHRS, CDR2 YFSETQ, per germline. The CDR3 is 12 residues long. The CDR3 spells CASSSPKHEQYF. CDR3 DNA sequence: TGCGCCAGCAGCTCCCCTAAGCACGAGCAGTACTTC.

The CDR3 sequence: CASSLQGGDTQYF. The CDR3 bases are TGCGCCAGCAGCCTCCAGGGGGGCGATACGCAGTATTTT. The V call is TRBV10-1, the J call TRBJ2-3; the D gene is possibly TRBD1 (7 bases). Germline values: CDR1 WNHNN, CDR2 SYGVQD (reference sequence). The CDR3 is made up of 13 amino acids. Trimming pared 6 bases from V and 6 bases from J, leaving 13 bases between.

This clonotype has only a few counts. CDR3 amino acids: CASISRDHRETQYF. The CDR3 DNA sequence: TGTGCCAGCATATCTCGGGACCATAGGGAGACCCAGTACTTC. The rearrangement links TRBV7-3 to TRBJ2-5, with D possibly called TRBD1 or TRBD2 (5 bases each). The CDR3 is 14 amino acids. V was trimmed by 7 bases and J by 5 bases, leaving 17 bases between them. CDR1 is SGHTA, CDR2 FQGTGA, per germline.

The chain employs TRBV5-1 and TRBJ2-7, with a possible D match to TRBD2 (6 bases). The J call is doubtful: the DNA matches TRBJ2-5 better. The length of the CDR3 is 13 residues. Germline CDR1 and CDR2: SGHRS and YFSETQ. The CDR3 DNA reads as TGCGCCAGCACTGACCCCGGGGGAGAGACCCAGTACTTC. Protein: CASTDPGGETQYF.